Listed below are T cell receptor beta chains from one sample, sequenced in a study of cytomegalovirus exposure and HLA in healthy donors. Using immunoSEQ multiplex PCR, the repertoire was profiled, and TCRdb retains in-frame clones only, with some absent. The table has some 120,000 clones, approximately 80% seen once. Input material: PBMCs. These receptors came from a man aged 45-60 years in good health and CMV-seronegative. CDR3s include the opening cysteine and the closing phenylalanine or tryptophan. Each record gives: clone size, D gene, J gene, V gene, CDR3 length, CDR3 DNA, CDR3 protein. D genes are given only for firm matches. Only part of the rows carry a size: once, few, many, or a class if the clone is expanded.

- | TRBD1 | TRBJ1-5 | TRBV28 | 17 | TGTGCCAGCAGCTTCGGGGCCAGGGGGCAGGATAGTCAGCCCCAGCATTTT | CASSFGARGQDSQPQHF
- | - | TRBJ1-1 | TRBV28 | 13 | TGTGCCAGCAGTTTAGCAGTTAACACTGAAGCTTTCTTT | CASSLAVNTEAFF
- | - | TRBJ1-2 | TRBV29-1 | 11 | TGCAGCGTTGGCCTCAGGGATGGCTACACCTTC | CSVGLRDGYTF
- | TRBD2 | TRBJ2-7 | TRBV4-1 | 16 | TGCGCCAGCAGCCGTCAAGCGGGAGGACTAAACTACGAGCAGTACTTC | CASSRQAGGLNYEQYF
- | - | TRBJ1-2 | TRBV23-1 | 11 | TGCGCCAATACAGGGCCGTATGGCTACACCTTC | CANTGPYGYTF
- | - | TRBJ1-2 | TRBV5-1 | 15 | TGCGCCAGCAGCTTTACAGGGTTCTCGGATGATGGCTACACCTTC | CASSFTGFSDDGYTF
medium-sized | TRBD2 | TRBJ2-7 | TRBV10-2 | 15 | TGCGCCAGCAGTGAGCAGGGACTAGCGGGAGCGCAGCAGTACTTC | CASSEQGLAGAQQYF
- | - | TRBJ2-1 | TRBV28 | 15 | TGTGCCAGCAGTTTAGGGGAGGTCTTCTACAATGAGCAGTTCTTC | CASSLGEVFYNEQFF
- | TRBD2 | TRBJ2-5 | TRBV28 | 14 | TGTGCCAGCCGGACTAGCGGGATCCAAGAGACCCAGTACTTC | CASRTSGIQETQYF
- | - | TRBJ2-5 | TRBV5-8 | 13 | TGTGCCAGCTGGCTCCGGCGGATAGAGACCCAGTACTTC | CASWLRRIETQYF
- | TRBD1 | TRBJ1-2 | TRBV11-2 | 13 | TGTGCCAGCAGCCAAGGGACAGCCTATGGCTACACCTTC | CASSQGTAYGYTF
- | TRBD1 | TRBJ1-3 | TRBV7-9 | 15 | TGTGCCAGCAGCGAAGGGACAGGGACTGGAAACACCATATATTTT | CASSEGTGTGNTIYF
once | TRBD1 | TRBJ1-2 | TRBV5-1 | 14 | TGCGCCAGCAGTTCACAAGGACAGGATTATGGCTACACCTTC | CASSSQGQDYGYTF
- | - | TRBJ1-5 | TRBV28 | 14 | TGTGCCAGCAGTTACGACAGGCGGAATCAGCCCCAGCATTTT | CASSYDRRNQPQHF